This T cell receptor beta chain was identified in a study of human T cells and chemical hapten exposure. Time point here: patch test 3, about 24 weeks after DPC sensitization. Treatment noted: therapeutic diphenylcyclopropenone sensitization with weekly scalp DPC. TCRdb reprocessed the RACE reads with MiXCR, giving one entry per CDR3 protein. The table records some 110,000 distinct CDR3 sequences, 30% to 35% of them present only once. There are a few counts of this clonotype. Trimming left V 6 bases short and J 3 bases short, with 13 bases between. The length of the CDR3 is 13 residues. Germline CDR1 DFQATT, CDR2 SNEGSKA (reference sequence).

The sequenced sample was whole blood, obtained in connection with sensitization to the hapten diphenylcyclopropenone (DPC). The source is a man aged 40-55 years with alopecia areata. Some clones in this sample may be carry-over from other donors' samples. This rearrangement joins TRBV20-1 to TRBJ2-3; D is perhaps TRBD2 (6 bases). The CDR3 region is CSAFAGNTDTQYF. DNA of the CDR3: TGCAGTGCATTTGCGGGAAATACAGATACGCAGTATTTT.